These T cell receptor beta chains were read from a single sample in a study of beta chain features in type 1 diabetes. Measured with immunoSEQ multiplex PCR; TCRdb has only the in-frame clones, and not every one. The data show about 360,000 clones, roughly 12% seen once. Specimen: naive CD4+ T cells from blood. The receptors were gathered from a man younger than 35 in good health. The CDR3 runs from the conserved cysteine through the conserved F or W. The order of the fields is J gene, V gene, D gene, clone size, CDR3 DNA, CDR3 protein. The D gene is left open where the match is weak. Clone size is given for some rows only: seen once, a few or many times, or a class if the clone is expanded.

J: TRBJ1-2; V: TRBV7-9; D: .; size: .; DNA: TGTGCCAGCAGCTTAGTAAGGGGGTCGGAATGGAACTATGGCTACACCTTC; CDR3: CASSLVRGSEWNYGYTF
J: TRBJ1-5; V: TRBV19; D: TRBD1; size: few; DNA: TGTGCCAGTAGTATGGGGACAGGGGCTTTTTGGCAGCCCCAGCATTTT; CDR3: CASSMGTGAFWQPQHF
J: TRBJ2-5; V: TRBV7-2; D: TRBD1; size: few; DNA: TGTGCCAGCAGCTTACGGACAGGGGGTCGTGGGGAGACCCAGTACTTC; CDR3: CASSLRTGGRGETQYF
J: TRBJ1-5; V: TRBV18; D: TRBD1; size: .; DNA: TGTGCCAGCTCACCCGACAGGGGGAATCAGCCCCAGCATTTT; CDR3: CASSPDRGNQPQHF
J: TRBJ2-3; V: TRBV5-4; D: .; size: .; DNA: TGTGCCAGCAGCTTGAAGAGGGGGACGGGCACAGATACGCAGTATTTT; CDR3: CASSLKRGTGTDTQYF
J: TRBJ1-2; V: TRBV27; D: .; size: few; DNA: TGTGCCAGCAGTTTATTCGGGGTCGGCGGCTACACCTTC; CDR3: CASSLFGVGGYTF
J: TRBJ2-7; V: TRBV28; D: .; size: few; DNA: TGTGCCAGCAGAGGCAGGGTCCACGAGCAGTACTTC; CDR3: CASRGRVHEQYF
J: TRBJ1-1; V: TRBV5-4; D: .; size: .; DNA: TGTGCCACCGAACAGGGACGGGACACTGAAGCTTTCTTT; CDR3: CATEQGRDTEAFF
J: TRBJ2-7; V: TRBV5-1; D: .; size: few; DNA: TGCGCCAGCAGCACCGACAGGTCCTACGAGCAGTACTTC; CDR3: CASSTDRSYEQYF
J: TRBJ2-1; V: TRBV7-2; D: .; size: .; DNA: TGTGCCAGCAGCTTAGAACTTGTCTACAATGAGCAGTTCTTC; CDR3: CASSLELVYNEQFF
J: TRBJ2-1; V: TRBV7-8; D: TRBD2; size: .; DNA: TGTGCCAGCATAGTCTCGAGACTAGCTAGGAGAGATGAGCAGTTCTTC; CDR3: CASIVSRLARRDEQFF
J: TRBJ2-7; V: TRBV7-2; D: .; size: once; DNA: TGTGCCAGCAGCCTACAGTCGACGGGGGTTGCGCCCGAGCAGTACTTC; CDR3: CASSLQSTGVAPEQYF
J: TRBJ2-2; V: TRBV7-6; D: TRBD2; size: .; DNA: TGTGCCAGCAGCAAGGGACTAGCGGGAGGGATTAGCACCGGGGAGCTGTTTTTT; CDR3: CASSKGLAGGISTGELFF
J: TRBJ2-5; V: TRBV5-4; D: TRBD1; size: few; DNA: TGTGCCAGCAGCCCGGACAGGGTTACCCAAGAGACCCAGTACTTC; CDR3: CASSPDRVTQETQYF
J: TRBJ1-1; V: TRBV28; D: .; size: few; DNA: TGTGCCAGCAGTTCCTACAGGACAGAGACACTAGAAGCTTTCTTT; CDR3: CASSSYRTETLEAFF
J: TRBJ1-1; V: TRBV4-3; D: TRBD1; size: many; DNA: TGCGCCAGCAGCCAAGGACAGGGTACTGAAGCTTTCTTT; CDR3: CASSQGQGTEAFF